The TCR beta chain under discussion was sequenced for a study of regulatory T cells in long-lasting Graves disease. This clonotype was found many times. Building the TCR beta libraries relied on iRepertoire HTBI primers, and CDR3 regions underwent Arm-PCR. TCRdb passed the multiplex PCR reads through MiXCR, listing each CDR3 protein once. The table has more than 450,000 distinct CDR3 sequences, roughly 15% seen once; the top ten hold more than 9%. There are 16 residues in the CDR3. V lost 4 bases, J lost 3 bases, and 6 bases stayed unmatched. The germline CDR1 and CDR2 sequences are SGHNT and YENEEA. The time point denotes: newly diagnosed GD, antithyroid drugs for less than 3 months. From PBMCs, RNA was extracted and then used to make the TCR library. This sample also appeared in a second study, on T cells in Graves' hyperthyroidism and ophthalmopathy. As reported in that work: Graves' hyperthyroidism without ophthalmopathy progression within 18 months was termed stable. Uncontrolled infection, other autoimmune disease, pregnancy and lactation each barred patients from inclusion.

Sequences were derived from peripheral blood mononuclear cells (PBMCs), sampled at new diagnosis, from a patient treated with antithyroid drugs. The clonotype was recovered from a man aged 35 to 55 with Graves disease. This rearrangement joins TRBV11-3 to TRBJ2-3; 11 nucleotides align to TRBD2. The CDR3 loop reads CASSSGLAEVTDTQYF. The CDR3 DNA reads as TGTGCCAGCAGCTCGGGACTAGCGGAGGTAACAGATACGCAGTATTTT.